This TCR beta chain was identified in a study of early T cells in non-severe SARS-CoV-2 infection. This clonotype appeared many times. Researchers tagged individual cDNA molecules with unique molecular identifiers. MiXCR, run by TCRdb on the 5' RACE reads, gives a single entry per CDR3 protein. The repertoire consists of under 85,000 distinct CDR3 sequences, with roughly 15% occurring once and the leading ten covering roughly 3.7%. The CDR3 runs 15 residues. The starting material was whole blood, obtained at baseline. This receptor was identified in an adult who was a healthcare worker with PCR-confirmed SARS-CoV-2 infection or an uninfected control (not recorded which). The J gene is TRBJ1-5, the V gene TRBV21-1; the table's D call, TRBD1, was not checked against the DNA. TRBV21-1 represents a pseudogene. The CDR3 coding sequence is TGTGCCAGCAGCAACTGGACAGGGATCCATCAGCCCCAGCATTTT. As protein: CASSNWTGIHQPQHF.